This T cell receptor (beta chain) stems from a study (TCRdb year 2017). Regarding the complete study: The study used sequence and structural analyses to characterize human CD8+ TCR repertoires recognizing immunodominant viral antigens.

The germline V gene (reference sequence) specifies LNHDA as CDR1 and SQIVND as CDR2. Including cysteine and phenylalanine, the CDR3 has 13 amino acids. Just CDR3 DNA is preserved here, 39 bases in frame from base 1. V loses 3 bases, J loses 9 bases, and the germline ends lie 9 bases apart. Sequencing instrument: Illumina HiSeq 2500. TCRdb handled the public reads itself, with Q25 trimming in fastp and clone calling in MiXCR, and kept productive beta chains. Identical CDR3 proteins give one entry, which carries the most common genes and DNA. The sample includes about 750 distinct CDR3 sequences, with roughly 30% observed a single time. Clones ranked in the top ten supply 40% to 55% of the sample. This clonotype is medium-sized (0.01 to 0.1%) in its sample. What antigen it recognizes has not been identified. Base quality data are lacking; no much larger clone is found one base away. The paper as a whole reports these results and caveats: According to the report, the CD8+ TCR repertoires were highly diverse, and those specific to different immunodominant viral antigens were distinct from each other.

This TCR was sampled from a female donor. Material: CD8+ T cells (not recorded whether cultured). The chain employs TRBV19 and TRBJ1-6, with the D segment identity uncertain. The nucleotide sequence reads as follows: TGTGCCAGTAGTATCAGGTCTACTTCACCCCTCCACTTT. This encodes CASSIRSTSPLHF.